Below, 16 T cell receptor beta chains from the same sample are listed, as sequenced in a study of cytomegalovirus exposure and HLA in healthy donors. The PCR contained 60 Vbeta and 13 Jbeta primers. Clones were read by immunoSEQ multiplex PCR, and TCRdb kept only the in-frame ones, dropping some. The sample lists roughly 110,000 clones; 74% were seen once. The sample comprised PBMCs. Receptor source: a human donor in good health.

Written as DNA, the CDR3 is TGTGCCAGCAGCTTGGCGGGGCTGGGAAACACCATATATTTT. As protein: CASSLAGLGNTIYF. The chain employs TRBV7-8 and TRBJ1-3; possible D gene TRBD1, 5 bases. Germline lookup yields CDR1 SGHVS and CDR2 FQNEAQ. The CDR3 covers 14 residues. The V and J ends lost 3 bases and 4 bases respectively, with 10 bases between them.

V and J are TRBV19 and TRBJ2-1; 8 bases are shared with TRBD2. Germline assignment: CDR1 LNHDA and CDR2 SQIVND (reference sequence). The CDR3 runs to 15 residues. Germline trimming cut 3 bases from V and 12 bases from J; bases unmatched to any gene: 13. The CDR3 region is CASSMVSSGPLVQFF. CDR3 coding DNA: TGTGCCAGTAGTATGGTGTCTAGCGGGCCCCTTGTGCAGTTCTTC.

This rearrangement joins TRBV7-9 to TRBJ2-5; D may be TRBD2 (5 bases). The CDR3 extends over 13 amino acids. The germline CDR1 and CDR2 sequences are SEHNR and FQNEAQ (reference sequence). V gave up 4 bases and J gave up 5 bases, with 11 bases separating them. The CDR3 region is CASSSSGRETQYF. The CDR3 bases are TGTGCCAGCAGCTCCAGCGGAAGGGAGACCCAGTACTTC.

V usage is TRBV2 and J usage is TRBJ2-5; 10 nucleotides align to TRBD2. After removal of 8 bases from V and 6 bases from J, the junction contained 3 bases not matched to a gene. The CDR3 consists of 12 residues. In germline, CDR1 is SNHLY, CDR2 FYNNEI. DNA for the CDR3: TGTGCCAGCGAGCGGGAGGGCCAGACCCAGTACTTC. The encoded protein is CASEREGQTQYF.

This chain connects TRBV2 to TRBJ2-2; perhaps TRBD1 as D (5 bases). The V and J ends lost 7 bases and 1 base respectively, with 16 bases between them. Germline assignment: CDR1 SNHLY and CDR2 FYNNEI. The CDR3 is made up of 16 amino acids. CDR3 loop: CASKSSPGQNTGELFF. The CDR3 DNA reads as TGTGCCAGCAAATCATCCCCTGGACAGAACACCGGGGAGCTGTTTTTT.

This chain joins TRBV7-2 and TRBJ2-3, with 7 nucleotides matching TRBD1. V was clipped by 5 bases and J by 3 bases; unmatched bases: 8. From germline, CDR1 is SGHTA and CDR2 FQGNSA. CDR3 size: 15 residues. In DNA, the CDR3 is TGTGCCAGCAGCCCATTCCCCAGGGGGACAGATACGCAGTATTTT. Translating it yields CASSPFPRGTDTQYF.

The chain has TRBV27 and TRBJ2-3, with 10 bases aligning to TRBD2. CDR1 and CDR2 (germline): MNHEY, SMNVEV (reference sequence). The CDR3 loop spans 17 amino acids. The ends lost 5 bases at V and 6 bases at J; junction bases unmatched: 14. In DNA, the CDR3 is TGTGCCAGCAGTCCGCGCCCGGCAGCGGGGGGGCCTGATACGCAGTATTTT. Translated: CASSPRPAAGGPDTQYF.

The chain couples TRBV7-2 to TRBJ1-6, with D perhaps matching TRBD1 (5 bases). From germline, CDR1 is SGHTA and CDR2 FQGNSA. V gave up 1 base and J gave up 10 bases, with 8 bases separating them. CDR3 size: 13 residues. The CDR3 spells CASSLGQGSPLHF. The CDR3 nucleotides read TGTGCCAGCAGCTTAGGCCAGGGCTCACCCCTCCACTTT.

The chain couples TRBV5-1 to TRBJ2-7, with TRBD1 identical over 9 bases. Trimming at V came to 4 bases and at J to 6 bases, leaving 8 bases not matched to a gene. The length of the CDR3 is 14 residues. Germline CDR1 reads SGHRS; CDR2 reads YFSETQ. CDR3 nucleotides: TGCGCCAGCAGCCTCACCGGGACAGGGAGCGAGCAGTACTTC. The encoded protein is CASSLTGTGSEQYF. Looking up the rest from reference TRBV5-1 and TRBJ2-7 gives the full variable domain: KAGVTQTPRYLIKTRGQQVTLSCSPISGHRSVSWYQQTPGQGLQFLFEYFSETQRNKGNFPGRFSGRQFSNSRSEMNVSTLELGDSALYLCASSLTGTGSEQYFGPGTRLTVT.

The rearrangement joins TRBV10-1 to TRBJ1-5, with D unclear. V was clipped by 2 bases and J by 4 bases, with 6 bases between them. Per germline, CDR1 WNHNN and CDR2 SYGVQD (reference sequence). The CDR3 contains 13 residues. The CDR3 reads CASSETRNQPQHF. CDR3 DNA sequence: TGCGCCAGCAGTGAGACCAGAAATCAGCCCCAGCATTTT.

Only one count was recorded for this clone. The chain uses TRBV6-5 and TRBJ1-2, with no clear D. The V end was cut by 6 bases, the J end by 6 bases, with 17 bases between. Germline V gene sequence: CDR1 MNHEY, CDR2 SVGAGI. This CDR3 is 14 amino acids long. The chain's CDR3 is CASSPRVQLDGYTF. CDR3 bases: TGTGCCAGCAGCCCTCGGGTACAACTTGATGGCTACACCTTC.

The V gene is TRBV7-8, the J gene TRBJ1-5; TRBD1 agrees at 9 bases. The ends lost 5 bases at V and 0 bases at J; junction bases unmatched: 8. Germline V lookup: CDR1 SGHVS, CDR2 FQNEAQ. The CDR3 length is 17 residues. The CDR3 bases are TGTGCCAGCAGCCCCGGGACAGGGATCTATAGCAATCAGCCCCAGCATTTT. Translating it yields CASSPGTGIYSNQPQHF.

The chain combines TRBV19 with TRBJ1-1, with 10 bases matching TRBD1. This CDR3 comprises 15 residues. Trimming removed 1 base from V and 5 bases from J; junction bases left unmatched: 4. Germline assignment: CDR1 LNHDA and CDR2 SQIVND (reference sequence). The CDR3 DNA sequence: TGTGCCAGTAGTATAGTGGGGACAGGGGTGACTGAAGCTTTCTTT. This codes for CASSIVGTGVTEAFF.

V usage is TRBV5-1 and J usage is TRBJ2-7; 12 bases are a match to TRBD2. The CDR3 is made up of 16 amino acids. Germline V gene data show CDR1 as SGHRS and CDR2 as YFSETQ. Trimming removed 0 bases from V and 5 bases from J; junction bases left unmatched: 6. This chain's CDR3 is CASSLGGTSGSNEQYF. CDR3 DNA sequence: TGCGCCAGCAGCTTGGGGGGGACTAGCGGGTCCAACGAGCAGTACTTC.

This chain connects TRBV19 to TRBJ2-2; D may be TRBD2 (6 bases). Germline CDR1 and CDR2: LNHDA and SQIVND (reference sequence). Between the trimmed V and J ends, which lost 1 base and 5 bases, there was a span of 8 bases. This CDR3 has 14 residues. The CDR3 nucleotides are TGTGCCAGTAGTATAGCGGGGAGGACCGGGGAGCTGTTTTTT. Residues: CASSIAGRTGELFF.

The chain links TRBV28 to TRBJ2-1, with D perhaps TRBD2 (7 bases). V dropped 4 bases and J dropped 2 bases, with 15 bases sitting between them. CDR1 and CDR2 (germline): MDHEN, SYDVKM. This CDR3 region has 16 residues. CDR3: CASSSGGGVAYNEQFF. The CDR3 DNA sequence: TGTGCCAGCAGTTCGGGCGGGGGCGTGGCCTACAATGAGCAGTTCTTC.